These 6 T cell receptor beta chains share one sample of origin, sequenced in a study of blood T cell repertoires in COVID-19. Method: immunoSEQ multiplex PCR; TCRdb's copy keeps in-frame clones and lacks some. The sample yields roughly 120,000 clones, over 80% seen once. The sample was peripheral blood. The origin of the receptors is a woman in her sixties or seventies with acute or convalescent COVID-19.

The chain employs TRBV7-8 and TRBJ1-5; 8 nucleotides match TRBD1. The V and J ends lost 0 bases and 0 bases, in that order; junction bases with no gene match: 10. The CDR3 totals 19 residues. Germline V gives CDR1 SGHVS, CDR2 FQNEAQ. CDR3 sequence reads: CASSLARDRPSDSNQPQHF. The CDR3, as DNA: TGTGCCAGCAGCTTAGCGAGGGACAGGCCGTCCGATAGCAATCAGCCCCAGCATTTT. Full variable domain (remainder filled in from reference TRBV7-8 and TRBJ1-5): GAGVSQSPRYKVAKRGQDVALRCDPISGHVSLFWYQQALGQGPEFLTYFQNEAQLDKSGLPSDRFFAERPEGSVSTLKIQRTQQEDSAVYLCASSLARDRPSDSNQPQHFGDGTRLSIL.

This chain joins TRBV4-1 and TRBJ2-5, with a tentative D call TRBD1 (6 bases). The ends were cut back, 2 bases at V and 1 base at J, with 11 bases in the middle. The CDR3 covers 15 residues. Germline-derived CDR1 and CDR2 are MGHRA and YSYEKL. In DNA form, the CDR3 reads TGCGCCAGCAGCCAACGGGACACTGGCCAAGAGACCCAGTACTTC. It specifies CASSQRDTGQETQYF.

The chain links TRBV19 to TRBJ1-1, with D uncertain. Looked up from germline, CDR1 is LNHDA and CDR2 is SQIVND (reference sequence). V was clipped by 9 bases and J by 7 bases, with 12 bases between them. This CDR3 has 11 amino acids. The CDR3 spells CASPRAVEAFF. Here the CDR3 DNA reads TGTGCCAGCCCTCGTGCGGTTGAAGCTTTCTTT.

Of note for this clone: Its ends do not fully match the called genes, so a read error is possible. V usage is TRBV6-5 and J usage is TRBJ1-1, with a weak D call TRBD1 (5 bases). The CDR3 runs to 15 residues. In germline, CDR1 is MNHEY, CDR2 SVGAGI. The CDR3 bases are TGTGCCAGCAGCCCATGGAACAGGATGAAAACTGAAGCTTTCTTT. It translates to CASSPWNRMKTEAFF.

The V and J genes are TRBV28 and TRBJ1-1; D call uncertain. Trimming pared 6 bases from V and 10 bases from J, leaving 12 bases between. Germline CDR1 is MDHEN and CDR2 is SYDVKM. The CDR3 consists of 11 residues. DNA for the CDR3: TGTGCCAGCAGCTCCCAAACCGGAGCTTTCTTT. Its translation: CASSSQTGAFF.

The V gene is TRBV2, the J gene TRBJ1-4; TRBD1 aligns across 8 bases. Germline CDR1 reads SNHLY; CDR2 reads FYNNEI. The CDR3 runs 13 residues. With V trimmed by 6 bases and J by 7 bases, 4 bases remained unmatched. The CDR3 protein is CASRAGGVEKLFF. As DNA, the CDR3 is TGTGCCAGCAGGGCAGGGGGCGTTGAAAAACTGTTTTTT.